These 8 T cell receptor beta chains share one sample of origin, sequenced in a study of cytomegalovirus exposure and HLA in healthy donors (TCRdb year 2017). Receptors were amplified or captured by the immunoSEQ multiplex PCR assay. The multiplex PCR relied on a mix of 60 forward primers for TCR Vbeta segments and 13 reverse primers for TCR Jbeta segments. Entries here come from immuneACCESS through TCRdb and include only in-frame sequences with V and J called. Some clones fail to appear in such tables; in the studies checked, an unresolved V gene covers under half of the shortfall, and the cause of the remainder is unknown. Here the sample has fewer than 120,000 clones; over 60% occur a single time. Around 2.9% of the sample lies in the top ten. Sequencing input: PBMCs. The receptors originated from a woman aged 55-70 years in good health and CMV-seropositive.

The chain links TRBV5-1 to TRBJ2-5, with D possibly TRBD1 on 6 matching bases. Trimming shortened V by 0 bases and J by 0 bases, and 12 bases separated the two germline ends. CDR1 is SGHRS, CDR2 YFSETQ, per germline. The CDR3 spans 16 residues. This chain's CDR3 is CASSLVDWTDQETQYF. The CDR3 bases are TGCGCCAGCAGCTTGGTCGATTGGACAGACCAAGAGACCCAGTACTTC.

The chain is built from TRBV18 and TRBJ1-1, with 7 bases lining up with TRBD1. This CDR3 has 19 residues. With V trimmed by 4 bases and J by 0 bases, 17 bases remained unmatched. The germline gives CDR1 KGHSH, CDR2 LQKENI. The CDR3: CASSLGTDVLNGMNTEAFF. In DNA form, the CDR3 reads TGTGCCAGCTCACTTGGGACAGACGTCCTTAATGGGATGAACACTGAAGCTTTCTTT.

This clone turned up a few times. V and J are TRBV18 and TRBJ1-1, with 9 bases identical to TRBD1. The V gene end was trimmed by 4 bases and the J gene end by 0 bases; junction bases not matched to a gene: 6. Germline V CDR1 and CDR2: KGHSH, LQKENI. This CDR3 is 16 amino acids long. The CDR3 reads CASSQDRGGMNTEAFF. The CDR3 DNA sequence: TGTGCCAGCTCACAGGACAGGGGCGGAATGAACACTGAAGCTTTCTTT.

This clone was detected only a few times. V gene TRBV27 combines with J gene TRBJ2-3; 13 positions match TRBD2. V shed 5 bases, J shed 3 bases, and the junction held 5 bases outside the gene matches. Per germline, CDR1 MNHEY and CDR2 SMNVEV (reference sequence). The CDR3 contains 16 residues. The CDR3: CASSPRLAGGTDTQYF. CDR3 DNA sequence: TGTGCCAGCAGTCCCAGACTAGCGGGAGGTACAGATACGCAGTATTTT.

The V call is TRBV29-1, the J call TRBJ1-1; TRBD1 matches at 12 bases. The V and J ends lost 6 bases and 11 bases, in that order; junction bases with no gene match: 10. The CDR3 has 13 residues. The germline gives CDR1 SQVTM, CDR2 ANQGSEA. In DNA, the CDR3 is TGCAGCGTAAGATCCGGGACAGGGGGCGTTGCTTTCTTT. Its protein is CSVRSGTGGVAFF.

Concerning this clone itself: Germline and junction disagree at one end, which may indicate a read error. The rearrangement uses TRBV4-1 and TRBJ2-5; D is possibly TRBD1 (6 bases). CDR1 is MGHRA and CDR2 is YSYEKL in the germline V gene. The CDR3 extends over 15 amino acids. The CDR3 spells CASSRVRGSQGTQYF. The CDR3 region has the DNA TGCGCCAGCAGCCGGGTGAGGGGGAGTCAAGGGACCCAGTACTTC.

This clone was picked up a small number of times. The chain uses TRBV10-3 and TRBJ2-5; the D gene is possibly TRBD2 (6 bases). The CDR3 runs to 15 residues. Germline V lookup: CDR1 ENHRY, CDR2 SYGVKD. Deletions cut 4 bases from V and 3 bases from J, with 15 bases between. The CDR3 region has the DNA TGTGCCATCAGTGCGGCGGGATCGAGGGAAGAGACCCAGTACTTC. It translates to CAISAAGSREETQYF.

The gene calls are TRBV29-1 and TRBJ1-1, with 12 bases that match TRBD1. This CDR3 contains 21 residues. The V gene's germline CDR1 is SQVTM and CDR2 ANQGSEA. The V and J ends lost 4 bases and 0 bases, in that order; junction bases with no gene match: 21. CDR3 amino acids: CSVVRFFVGTGGHVMNTEAFF. In nucleotides, the CDR3 is TGCAGCGTTGTCCGTTTTTTTGTCGGGACAGGGGGCCACGTGATGAACACTGAAGCTTTCTTT.